This T cell receptor (beta chain) was recorded in a study of beta chain features in type 1 diabetes. General observations from the study: Patients and controls would share equally any PCR tilt toward shorter templates. A closer apparent resemblance between naive, central memory and Treg TCRB repertoires was seen in patients than in healthy donors.

Reverse transcription of all isolated RNA meant that expressed TCRB transcripts were sequenced. Method: immunoSEQ multiplex PCR; TCRdb's copy keeps in-frame clones and lacks some. The sample lists about half a million clones; 30% were seen once. CDR1 is GTSNPN, CDR2 SVGIG, per germline (reference sequence). The J segment lost 4 bases and the V segment lost 5 bases, leaving 7 bases of the junction unmatched. The CDR3 totals 13 residues. This clone has more than one count but fewer than ten. Its antigen is still unknown. The sample was naive CD4+ T cells from blood. The clonotype originates from a man between 18 and 29 years old in good health. This chain joins TRBV30 and TRBJ2-7, with 8 nucleotides matching TRBD1. The CDR3 is CAWGPGQVYEQYF. The CDR3, as DNA: TGTGCCTGGGGTCCGGGACAGGTTTACGAGCAGTACTTC.